A selection of T cell receptor beta chains follows, all from one sample in a study of blood T cell repertoires in COVID-19. Repertoires were generated with immunoSEQ multiplex PCR, while TCRdb's copy carries only in-frame clones and drops some. The sample carries 95,000 to 100,000 clones, about 81% recorded once. The source material was peripheral blood. These receptors all come from a woman in her sixties with acute or convalescent COVID-19. Each CDR3 is given with its conserved first and last residue. Fields, in order: J gene, clone size, V gene, D gene, CDR3 protein, CDR3 DNA. D genes are given only for firm matches. Size is omitted from some rows. Given values are once, few, many or a class for expanded clones.

J gene: TRBJ1-1
clone size: -
V gene: TRBV11-3
D gene: -
CDR3 protein: CASSASAGTEAFF
CDR3 DNA: TGTGCCAGCAGCGCCTCGGCGGGTACTGAAGCTTTCTTT

J gene: TRBJ2-3
clone size: -
V gene: TRBV7-9
D gene: TRBD2
CDR3 protein: CASSPSGGISTDTQYF
CDR3 DNA: TGTGCCAGCTCCCCTAGCGGGGGGATTAGCACAGATACGCAGTATTTT

J gene: TRBJ1-5
clone size: -
V gene: TRBV28
D gene: -
CDR3 protein: CASSHSIGGANQPQHF
CDR3 DNA: TGTGCCAGCAGCCACAGCATAGGGGGTGCAAATCAGCCCCAGCATTTT

J gene: TRBJ1-1
clone size: -
V gene: TRBV29-1
D gene: -
CDR3 protein: CSVSTGWVTEAFF
CDR3 DNA: TGCAGCGTCTCTACAGGGTGGGTCACTGAAGCTTTCTTT

J gene: TRBJ2-3
clone size: few
V gene: TRBV7-6
D gene: TRBD1
CDR3 protein: CASSPRPGQGYFYTDTQYF
CDR3 DNA: TGTGCCAGCAGCCCCAGGCCGGGACAGGGTTACTTTTACACAGATACGCAGTATTTT

J gene: TRBJ1-1
clone size: -
V gene: TRBV19
D gene: -
CDR3 protein: CASSSQVNTEAFF
CDR3 DNA: TGTGCCAGCTCGAGCCAGGTGAACACTGAAGCTTTCTTT

J gene: TRBJ1-4
clone size: -
V gene: TRBV5-1
D gene: TRBD1
CDR3 protein: CASSLAGQGGEKLFF
CDR3 DNA: TGCGCCAGCAGCTTGGCAGGACAGGGCGGCGAAAAACTGTTTTTT

J gene: TRBJ2-7
clone size: -
V gene: TRBV5-1
D gene: TRBD1
CDR3 protein: CASSKRTRQGSYYEQYF
CDR3 DNA: TGCGCCAGCAGCAAGCGCACGAGACAGGGATCCTACTACGAGCAGTACTTC

J gene: TRBJ2-3
clone size: few
V gene: TRBV19
D gene: -
CDR3 protein: CASSKPGGTVGGDTQYF
CDR3 DNA: TGTGCCAGTAGTAAACCCGGGGGTACAGTTGGGGGAGATACGCAGTATTTT

J gene: TRBJ2-7
clone size: -
V gene: TRBV5-1
D gene: -
CDR3 protein: CASSHGLAQDSYEQYF
CDR3 DNA: TGCGCCAGCAGCCACGGGCTGGCACAGGACTCCTACGAGCAGTACTTC

J gene: TRBJ2-1
clone size: -
V gene: TRBV7-7
D gene: -
CDR3 protein: CASSLYSEHNEQFF
CDR3 DNA: TGTGCTAGCAGCTTGTATAGCGAACACAATGAGCAGTTCTTC

J gene: TRBJ2-7
clone size: -
V gene: TRBV7-2
D gene: TRBD2
CDR3 protein: CASSQGLAGAYEQYF
CDR3 DNA: TGTGCCAGCAGCCAGGGACTAGCGGGTGCCTACGAGCAGTACTTC

J gene: TRBJ1-1
clone size: -
V gene: TRBV6-5
D gene: -
CDR3 protein: CASSYDRQGSGTEAFF
CDR3 DNA: TGTGCCAGCAGTTACGATCGCCAGGGGAGCGGCACTGAAGCTTTCTTT

J gene: TRBJ2-4
clone size: -
V gene: TRBV27
D gene: TRBD1
CDR3 protein: CASSRRQGIRAKNIQYF
CDR3 DNA: TGTGCCAGCAGTCGCCGACAGGGCATTAGGGCCAAAAACATTCAGTACTTC

J gene: TRBJ2-7
clone size: -
V gene: TRBV6-6
D gene: -
CDR3 protein: CASSTTREQYF
CDR3 DNA: TGTGCCAGCAGTACCACTCGCGAGCAGTACTTC

J gene: TRBJ2-3
clone size: -
V gene: TRBV10-2
D gene: TRBD2
CDR3 protein: CASKRGGGATDTQYF
CDR3 DNA: TGCGCCAGCAAGAGAGGCGGGGGGGCCACAGATACGCAGTATTTT

J gene: TRBJ1-1
clone size: -
V gene: TRBV11-1
D gene: -
CDR3 protein: CASTQGQAGVGTEAFF
CDR3 DNA: TGTGCCAGCACCCAAGGGCAGGCAGGGGTTGGCACTGAAGCTTTCTTT

J gene: TRBJ1-1
clone size: -
V gene: TRBV24-1
D gene: -
CDR3 protein: CATSDSRGGVNTEAFF
CDR3 DNA: TGTGCCACCAGTGATTCAAGGGGGGGAGTGAACACTGAAGCTTTCTTT

J gene: TRBJ1-6
clone size: -
V gene: TRBV4-3
D gene: TRBD1
CDR3 protein: CASSQESEGQGNSPLHF
CDR3 DNA: TGCGCCAGCAGCCAAGAAAGCGAGGGACAGGGGAATTCACCCCTCCACTTT

J gene: TRBJ1-2
clone size: -
V gene: TRBV19
D gene: -
CDR3 protein: CASSPYQGMDYGYTF
CDR3 DNA: TGTGCCAGTAGTCCCTACCAGGGGATGGACTATGGCTACACCTTC

J gene: TRBJ2-3
clone size: few
V gene: TRBV11-2
D gene: -
CDR3 protein: CASSLGGLTDTQYF
CDR3 DNA: TGTGCCAGCAGCTTGGGGGGGCTAACAGATACGCAGTATTTT

J gene: TRBJ1-6
clone size: -
V gene: TRBV7-9
D gene: TRBD1
CDR3 protein: CASSLETGSSPLHF
CDR3 DNA: TGTGCCAGCAGCTTAGAGACAGGGAGTTCACCCCTCCACTTT

J gene: TRBJ2-3
clone size: -
V gene: TRBV27
D gene: -
CDR3 protein: CATREGSTDTQYF
CDR3 DNA: TGTGCCACAAGAGAGGGTAGCACAGATACGCAGTATTTT

J gene: TRBJ2-6
clone size: -
V gene: TRBV6-5
D gene: -
CDR3 protein: CASRGGGGANVLTF
CDR3 DNA: TGTGCCAGCAGGGGGGGTGGTGGGGCCAACGTCCTGACTTTC

J gene: TRBJ2-7
clone size: few
V gene: TRBV27
D gene: -
CDR3 protein: CASSFYSGSSYEQYF
CDR3 DNA: TGTGCCAGCAGTTTCTACTCGGGGAGCTCCTACGAGCAGTACTTC

J gene: TRBJ1-1
clone size: -
V gene: TRBV14
D gene: TRBD1
CDR3 protein: CASSQRTGGSEAFF
CDR3 DNA: TGTGCCAGCAGCCAAAGGACAGGGGGGTCTGAAGCTTTCTTT

J gene: TRBJ1-1
clone size: -
V gene: TRBV19
D gene: TRBD1
CDR3 protein: CASSIKGDRGVNTEAFF
CDR3 DNA: TGTGCCAGTAGTATAAAAGGGGACAGGGGGGTGAACACTGAAGCTTTCTTT

J gene: TRBJ1-4
clone size: -
V gene: TRBV2
D gene: -
CDR3 protein: CASSDWGGEKLFF
CDR3 DNA: TGTGCCAGCAGTGATTGGGGAGGTGAAAAACTGTTTTTT

J gene: TRBJ1-3
clone size: -
V gene: TRBV10-1
D gene: -
CDR3 protein: CASSELISRRGSGNTIYF
CDR3 DNA: TGCGCCAGCAGTGAGTTAATATCGCGCAGGGGCTCTGGAAACACCATATATTTT

J gene: TRBJ2-7
clone size: few
V gene: TRBV6-2/TRBV6-3
D gene: -
CDR3 protein: CASSPPQSSYEQYF
CDR3 DNA: TGTGCCAGCAGTCCCCCACAGAGTTCCTACGAGCAGTACTTC

J gene: TRBJ1-1
clone size: -
V gene: TRBV5-1
D gene: -
CDR3 protein: CASSLAVNTEAFF
CDR3 DNA: TGCGCCAGCAGCTTGGCGGTGAACACTGAAGCTTTCTTT

J gene: TRBJ1-6
clone size: -
V gene: TRBV19
D gene: TRBD1
CDR3 protein: CASRTAGTVESPLHF
CDR3 DNA: TGTGCCAGTAGAACTGCCGGGACAGTGGAATCACCCCTCCACTTT

J gene: TRBJ1-5
clone size: once
V gene: TRBV6-2/TRBV6-3
D gene: TRBD1
CDR3 protein: CASSRQGVNQPQHF
CDR3 DNA: TGTGCCAGCAGCCGACAGGGAGTCAATCAGCCCCAGCATTTT

J gene: TRBJ1-5
clone size: -
V gene: TRBV29-1
D gene: TRBD1
CDR3 protein: CSVVLGQSNQPQHF
CDR3 DNA: TGCAGCGTTGTTCTGGGACAGAGCAATCAGCCCCAGCATTTT

J gene: TRBJ2-1
clone size: -
V gene: TRBV5-4
D gene: -
CDR3 protein: CASSPGDSDEQFF
CDR3 DNA: TGTGCCAGCAGCCCCGGGGACTCCGATGAGCAGTTCTTC

J gene: TRBJ1-6
clone size: few
V gene: TRBV6-5
D gene: TRBD1
CDR3 protein: CASSFRTGAYSPLHF
CDR3 DNA: TGTGCCAGCAGTTTTCGGACAGGGGCTTATTCACCCCTCCACTTT

J gene: TRBJ1-2
clone size: -
V gene: TRBV7-3
D gene: TRBD1
CDR3 protein: CASSRTGNSASYTF
CDR3 DNA: TGTGCCAGCAGCCGGACAGGGAACTCAGCCAGCTACACCTTC

J gene: TRBJ1-6
clone size: once
V gene: TRBV4-2
D gene: TRBD1
CDR3 protein: CASSQEGQGNSPLHF
CDR3 DNA: TGTGCCAGCAGCCAAGAGGGACAGGGGAACTCACCCCTCCACTTT

J gene: TRBJ1-2
clone size: -
V gene: TRBV7-9
D gene: -
CDR3 protein: CASRKDSTGYGYTF
CDR3 DNA: TGTGCCAGCAGGAAGGATAGTACGGGGTATGGCTACACCTTC

J gene: TRBJ2-3
clone size: -
V gene: TRBV7-3
D gene: TRBD2
CDR3 protein: CASSLILAGGRDTQYF
CDR3 DNA: TGTGCCAGCAGCTTAATCCTAGCGGGGGGGCGAGATACGCAGTATTTT

J gene: TRBJ1-2
clone size: -
V gene: TRBV5-1
D gene: TRBD1
CDR3 protein: CASRRDSYGYTF
CDR3 DNA: TGCGCCAGCAGACGGGACAGCTATGGCTACACCTTC

J gene: TRBJ2-4
clone size: few
V gene: TRBV3-1/TRBV3-2
D gene: TRBD2
CDR3 protein: CASSQVDGGSIQYF
CDR3 DNA: TGTGCCAGCAGCCAAGTGGACGGGGGGTCTATTCAGTACTTC

J gene: TRBJ1-5
clone size: -
V gene: TRBV4-2
D gene: -
CDR3 protein: CASSQNAGGAYQPQHF
CDR3 DNA: TGTGCCAGCAGCCAAAACGCGGGGGGGGCTTATCAGCCCCAGCATTTT

J gene: TRBJ1-4
clone size: -
V gene: TRBV29-1
D gene: TRBD1
CDR3 protein: CSVYRGPNEKLFF
CDR3 DNA: TGCAGCGTCTACAGGGGACCTAATGAAAAACTGTTTTTT

J gene: TRBJ1-1
clone size: -
V gene: TRBV9
D gene: -
CDR3 protein: CASSVVPDTEAFF
CDR3 DNA: TGTGCCAGCAGCGTAGTGCCGGACACTGAAGCTTTCTTT

J gene: TRBJ2-4
clone size: -
V gene: TRBV5-6
D gene: TRBD2
CDR3 protein: CASSLAAGTRLAKNIQYF
CDR3 DNA: TGTGCCAGCAGCTTGGCGGCTGGGACTAGACTAGCCAAAAACATTCAGTACTTC

J gene: TRBJ1-1
clone size: -
V gene: TRBV5-3
D gene: -
CDR3 protein: CARSAGAGNTEAFF
CDR3 DNA: TGTGCCAGAAGCGCGGGCGCGGGGAACACTGAAGCTTTCTTT

J gene: TRBJ2-4
clone size: -
V gene: TRBV5-5
D gene: -
CDR3 protein: CASSLAGTKNIQYF
CDR3 DNA: TGTGCCAGCAGCTTGGCCGGGACCAAAAACATTCAGTACTTC

J gene: TRBJ2-5
clone size: -
V gene: TRBV11-3
D gene: -
CDR3 protein: CASNFLGGTQYF
CDR3 DNA: TGCGCCAGCAATTTTTTAGGCGGGACCCAGTACTTC

J gene: TRBJ1-5
clone size: -
V gene: TRBV12-3/TRBV12-4
D gene: TRBD1
CDR3 protein: CASSTGGNQPQHF
CDR3 DNA: TGTGCCAGCAGTACAGGGGGCAATCAGCCCCAGCATTTT

J gene: TRBJ2-2
clone size: -
V gene: TRBV11-2
D gene: TRBD1
CDR3 protein: CASSSWGQGSTGELFF
CDR3 DNA: TGTGCCAGCAGCTCCTGGGGACAGGGGTCCACCGGGGAGCTGTTTTTT

J gene: TRBJ1-1
clone size: -
V gene: TRBV15
D gene: -
CDR3 protein: CATALNTEAFF
CDR3 DNA: TGTGCCACCGCTCTAAACACTGAAGCTTTCTTT

J gene: TRBJ1-1
clone size: -
V gene: TRBV6-5
D gene: -
CDR3 protein: CASSYSEKNTEAFF
CDR3 DNA: TGTGCCAGCAGTTACTCGGAGAAGAACACTGAAGCTTTCTTT

J gene: TRBJ1-2
clone size: -
V gene: TRBV6-5
D gene: -
CDR3 protein: CASSYSRLYGYTF
CDR3 DNA: TGTGCCAGCAGTTACTCGAGGCTCTATGGCTACACCTTC

J gene: TRBJ2-2
clone size: few
V gene: TRBV5-5
D gene: TRBD1
CDR3 protein: CASSFGTENTGELFF
CDR3 DNA: TGTGCCAGCAGCTTCGGGACAGAGAACACCGGGGAGCTGTTTTTT

J gene: TRBJ1-3
clone size: few
V gene: TRBV3-1/TRBV3-2
D gene: TRBD1
CDR3 protein: CASSQPGQSINTIYF
CDR3 DNA: TGTGCCAGCAGCCAACCGGGACAGAGTATAAACACCATATATTTT